The rows below give T cell receptor beta chains drawn from one sample of a study of blood T cell repertoires in COVID-19. TCRdb keeps only in-frame clones here, not all; method: immunoSEQ multiplex PCR. The table records under 300,000 clones, roughly 82% of them present only once. Sequencing was carried out using peripheral blood. The receptors stem from an elderly man with acute or convalescent COVID-19. Each CDR3 is given with its conserved first and last residue. A D gene is named only where the DNA matches it firmly. Clone sizes are given selectively: once, few, many, or a class where the clone is expanded.

>.|TRBV6-5|.|TRBJ1-2
TGTGCCAGCAGTCCCGGGGCTAACTATGGCTACACCTTC
CASSPGANYGYTF
>.|TRBV28|.|TRBJ2-7
TGTGCCAGCAGCTGGGGCCGAACGCAGGGGATGTGGGGGTTGGTAAGAGAGCAGTACTTC
CASSWGRTQGMWGLVREQYF
>.|TRBV18|TRBD1|TRBJ1-5
TGTGCCAGCTCACGGGGACAGGGGGCGCTGGGTCAGCCCCAGCATTTT
CASSRGQGALGQPQHF
>.|TRBV28|TRBD1|TRBJ1-1
TGTGCCAGCAGTTTAGGACAGGGCGGATCTGCTTTCTTT
CASSLGQGGSAFF
>.|TRBV28|TRBD1|TRBJ2-7
TGTGCCAGCAGACCCTCGGGACAGGGAAGCAACGAGCAGTACTTC
CASRPSGQGSNEQYF
>few|TRBV9|TRBD2|TRBJ2-1
TGTGCCAGCAGCGTACCCCCTAGCGGGAGTAGCAATGAGCAGTTCTTC
CASSVPPSGSSNEQFF
>many|TRBV12-3/TRBV12-4|.|TRBJ1-2
TGTGCCAGCAGCTTACTTGGGGAGGGCTACACCTTC
CASSLLGEGYTF
>.|TRBV7-2|TRBD1|TRBJ2-7
TGTGCCAGCAGCCAACCGGGACAGGGCGTCGAGCAGTACTTC
CASSQPGQGVEQYF
>.|TRBV19|.|TRBJ1-2
TGTGCCAGTAGTAAGGAGGGCCTGGGAGGCTACACCTTC
CASSKEGLGGYTF
>.|TRBV10-1|.|TRBJ2-1
TGCGCCAGCAGTGAGTCGGCGGGACAGATGTACAATGAGCAGTTCTTC
CASSESAGQMYNEQFF
>.|TRBV29-1|.|TRBJ2-1
TGCAGCGTTGCGGAGTTAGTTGGCGATGAGCAGTTCTTC
CSVAELVGDEQFF
>.|TRBV11-2|.|TRBJ1-5
TGTGCCAGCAGCTTAGATGGGGCGGTTAGCAATCAGCCCCAGCATTTT
CASSLDGAVSNQPQHF
>.|TRBV5-6|.|TRBJ1-1
TGTGCCAGCAGCTCTTGGCCGATGAACACTGAAGCTTTCTTT
CASSSWPMNTEAFF
>.|TRBV20-1|.|TRBJ1-1
TGCAGTGCTAGTAGCGACCTCCGCAACACTGAAGCTTTCTTT
CSASSDLRNTEAFF
>.|TRBV28|.|TRBJ1-4
TGTGCCAGCAGTTTTTCCGCCGGCGCAGGGAACGAAAAACTGTTTTTT
CASSFSAGAGNEKLFF
>.|TRBV20-1|.|TRBJ2-1
TGCAGTGCTAGTAGGGGGACAACAACCAATGAGCAGTTCTTC
CSASRGTTTNEQFF
>.|TRBV27|.|TRBJ2-1
TGTGCCAGCACCCCCGACCGGAGCTCCTACAATGAGCAGTTCTTC
CASTPDRSSYNEQFF